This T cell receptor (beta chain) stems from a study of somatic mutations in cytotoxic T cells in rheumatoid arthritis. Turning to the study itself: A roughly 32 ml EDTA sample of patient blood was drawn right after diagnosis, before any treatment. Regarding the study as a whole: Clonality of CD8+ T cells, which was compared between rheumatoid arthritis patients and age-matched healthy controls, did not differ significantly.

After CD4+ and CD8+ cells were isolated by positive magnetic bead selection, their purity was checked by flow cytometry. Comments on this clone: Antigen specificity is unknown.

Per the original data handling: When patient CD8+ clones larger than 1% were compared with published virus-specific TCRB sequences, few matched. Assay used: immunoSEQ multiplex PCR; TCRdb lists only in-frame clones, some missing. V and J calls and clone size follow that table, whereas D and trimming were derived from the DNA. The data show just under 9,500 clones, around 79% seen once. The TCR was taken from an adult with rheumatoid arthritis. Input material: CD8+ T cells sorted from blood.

DNA of the CDR3: TGTGCCAGCAGCCCCGGGACATCAACTAATGAAAAACTGTTTTTT. Amino acid sequence: CASSPGTSTNEKLFF. The genes are TRBV7-9 and TRBJ1-4, with D tentatively TRBD1 (6 bases). This CDR3 is built from 15 residues. The germline CDR1 and CDR2 sequences are SEHNR and FQNEAQ (reference sequence). Trimming shortened V by 5 bases and J by 0 bases, and 10 bases separated the two germline ends.